This record looks at one T cell receptor (beta chain) sequence and its context. Its antigen remains unidentified. A junction boundary mismatches the germline segment, possibly from a read error. For TCR beta, libraries came from quantitative 5'-RACE with molecular barcodes. One entry per CDR3 protein, called by TCRdb with MiXCR from the 5' RACE reads. The table has hundreds of thousands of distinct CDR3 sequences, 25% to 30% seen once. This CDR3 region has 13 residues. CDR1 is LGHDT and CDR2 is YNNKEL in the germline V gene (reference sequence). These data come from a study of CD8 T cells in ankylosing spondylitis. Study findings and constraints: A TCR beta motif made of 7 to 9 highly homologous variants seemed typical of ankylosing spondylitis blood. Disease-linked clones had a CD8+ phenotype and relatively low frequency in peripheral blood.

V and J are TRBV3-1 and TRBJ2-1, with 8 nucleotides matching TRBD1. The clonotype originates from a male donor with ankylosing spondylitis. Sequenced input: blood, either unsorted or a sorted T cell fraction (not recorded which). The CDR3 loop reads CASSQDLHRGSSF. In DNA form, the CDR3 reads TGTGCCAGCAGCCAAGATCTGCACAGGGGGTCCAGTTTC.